These 26 T cell receptor beta chains came from one sample sequenced in a study of cytomegalovirus exposure and HLA in healthy donors. The PCR ran on 60 Vbeta and 13 Jbeta primers. The data were produced by immunoSEQ multiplex PCR, yet TCRdb's version contains in-frame clones alone and is incomplete. The repertoire holds under 200,000 clones, 84% seen once, with 0.95% to 1.3% in the top ten. Sequences were obtained from PBMCs. The receptor set was obtained from a man younger than 45 in good health and CMV-seronegative.

Only a few counts were recorded for this clone. The chain couples TRBV5-1 to TRBJ1-4; D is possibly TRBD1 (6 bases). Trimming shortened V by 2 bases and J by 7 bases, and 12 bases separated the two germline ends. The length of the CDR3 is 14 residues. Germline loops: CDR1 SGHRS, CDR2 YFSETQ. The CDR3 reads CASSLQGGGEKLFF. As DNA, the CDR3 is TGCGCCAGCAGCTTACAGGGTGGGGGTGAAAAACTGTTTTTT.

This clone was counted only a few times. The chain employs TRBV10-1 and TRBJ1-5; D not resolved. Per the germline V gene, CDR1 is WNHNN and CDR2 is SYGVQD (reference sequence). Trimming shortened V by 4 bases and J by 6 bases, and 7 bases separated the two germline ends. The CDR3 runs 12 residues. CDR3 in amino acids: CASSGPGQPQHF. The CDR3 DNA is TGCGCCAGCAGTGGGCCGGGTCAGCCCCAGCATTTT.

The chain couples TRBV7-9 to TRBJ2-1; TRBD2 matches at 13 bases. Trimming at V came to 1 base and at J to 6 bases, leaving 0 bases not matched to a gene. The CDR3 is 15 residues long. Germline values: CDR1 SEHNR, CDR2 FQNEAQ (reference sequence). The CDR3 sequence: CASSLGTSGSNEQFF. CDR3 DNA sequence: TGTGCCAGCAGCTTAGGGACTAGCGGGAGCAATGAGCAGTTCTTC. The full variable domain, in which reference TRBV7-9 and TRBJ2-1 provide the parts outside the CDR3, is DTGVSQNPRHKITKRGQNVTFRCDPISEHNRLYWYRQTLGQGPEFLTYFQNEAQLEKSRLLSDRFSAERPKGSFSTLEIQRTEQGDSAMYLCASSLGTSGSNEQFFGPGTRLTVL.

The chain recombines TRBV7-8 with TRBJ2-7, with TRBD2 as a possible D gene (6 bases). V was clipped by 0 bases and J by 5 bases, with 14 bases between them. Germline values: CDR1 SGHVS, CDR2 FQNEAQ. CDR3 length: 15 amino acids. DNA of the CDR3: TGTGCCAGCAGCTTAGCGCCGGGAGCGGTCGACGAGCAGTACTTC. It is translated as CASSLAPGAVDEQYF.

The V call is TRBV11-2, the J call TRBJ2-1; 11 bases agree with TRBD2. This CDR3 is built from 17 residues. Germline V gene sequence: CDR1 SGHAT, CDR2 FQNNGV. V lost 3 bases, J lost 5 bases, and 9 bases stayed unmatched. CDR3 sequence reads: CASSFPGLAGLNNEQFF. The CDR3 nucleotides are TGTGCCAGCAGCTTCCCCGGACTAGCGGGTTTGAACAATGAGCAGTTCTTC.

This clone was seen just once. Different DNA sequences within this sample yield the same CDR3. The V call is TRBV9, the J call TRBJ2-7; TRBD1 aligns across 7 bases. This CDR3 has 14 amino acids. V dropped 3 bases and J dropped 1; count of bases not matched to a gene: 4. Germline V gene sequence: CDR1 SGDLS, CDR2 YYNGEE. CDR3 loop: CASSATGWSYEQYF. The CDR3 coding sequence is TGTGCCAGCAGCGCGACAGGGTGGTCCTACGAGCAGTACTTC.

The chain recombines TRBV2 with TRBJ2-5; D might be TRBD2 (6 bases). The germline V and J ends were trimmed by 2 bases and 2 bases, with 9 bases remaining between them. Germline-derived CDR1 and CDR2 are SNHLY and FYNNEI. This CDR3 is built from 14 residues. The CDR3 region has the DNA TGTGCCAGCAGTGAACTCGGGACTCAAGAGACCCAGTACTTC. Translated, it gives CASSELGTQETQYF.

V and J are TRBV27 and TRBJ1-2; TRBD1 matches at 7 bases. The germline V gene encodes CDR1 MNHEY and CDR2 SMNVEV (reference sequence). V trimming: 5 bases; J trimming: 7 bases; junction bases outside the gene matches: 16. The CDR3 is 16 residues long. CDR3 region: CASSPWDRKNGGGYTF. CDR3 DNA sequence: TGTGCCAGCAGTCCCTGGGACAGAAAAAACGGGGGTGGCTACACCTTC.

This chain's CDR3 is CASSFGTSGGKETQYF. The CDR3 coding sequence is TGCGCCAGCAGCTTCGGGACTAGCGGGGGGAAAGAGACCCAGTACTTC. The rearrangement uses TRBV5-1 and TRBJ2-5, with 15 nucleotides matching TRBD2. The CDR3 loop spans 16 amino acids. The ends lost 2 bases at V and 3 bases at J; junction bases unmatched: 2. From germline, CDR1 is SGHRS and CDR2 YFSETQ.

This clone was counted only a few times. The V and J genes are TRBV7-9 and TRBJ1-2, with D unresolved. V lost 0 bases, J lost 4 bases, and 3 bases lay in between. Germline CDR1 SEHNR, CDR2 FQNEAQ (reference sequence). The length of the CDR3 is 12 residues. CDR3 nucleotide sequence: TGTGCCAGCAGCTTAGCACTCTATGGCTACACCTTC. Its translation is CASSLALYGYTF. Supplemented by reference TRBV7-9 and TRBJ1-2, the full variable domain reads DTGVSQNPRHKITKRGQNVTFRCDPISEHNRLYWYRQTLGQGPEFLTYFQNEAQLEKSRLLSDRFSAERPKGSFSTLEIQRTEQGDSAMYLCASSLALYGYTFGSGTRLTVV.

This clone has just one count. V gene TRBV27 combines with J gene TRBJ2-7; 9 bases are shared with TRBD1. J was trimmed by 1 base and V by 6 bases; bases with no gene match: 22. This CDR3 contains 20 residues. From germline, CDR1 is MNHEY and CDR2 SMNVEV (reference sequence). This CDR3 is CASSGITVGQGIFRSYEQYF. Here the CDR3 DNA reads TGTGCCAGCAGCGGGATAACTGTGGGACAGGGAATTTTCCGGTCCTACGAGCAGTACTTC.

The chain combines TRBV4-2 with TRBJ2-3; D is ambiguous. V was shortened by 1 base and J by 6 bases, with 8 bases between the two germline ends. CDR1 is LGHNA, CDR2 YNFKEQ, per germline. This CDR3 spans 13 amino acids. The CDR3 spells CASSQVTWDTQYF. CDR3 sequence (DNA): TGTGCCAGCAGCCAAGTGACTTGGGATACGCAGTATTTT.

The rearrangement joins TRBV5-1 to TRBJ2-3; D is ambiguous. The length of the CDR3 is 14 residues. The V end lost 3 bases, the J end lost 2 bases, and 10 bases lay between the germline ends. Germline V gives CDR1 SGHRS, CDR2 YFSETQ. The CDR3 loop is CASSYQADTDTQYF. Here the CDR3 DNA reads TGCGCCAGCAGCTATCAGGCCGACACAGATACGCAGTATTTT.

This chain links TRBV11-2 with TRBJ2-1, with TRBD2 identical over 9 bases. Germline lookup yields CDR1 SGHAT and CDR2 FQNNGV. This CDR3 is 16 amino acids long. J lost 9 bases, V lost 5 bases, and 14 bases had no gene match. CDR3 in amino acids: CASSPRGRGGLGEQFF. The CDR3 nucleotides read TGTGCCAGCAGCCCGAGGGGGCGGGGGGGCCTGGGTGAGCAGTTCTTC.

In its sample, this clone was seen once. The CDR3: CASSYQGPGTPLIRETQYF. As DNA, the CDR3 is TGTGCCAGCAGCTACCAGGGTCCCGGGACACCCCTGATTCGAGAGACCCAGTACTTC. This chain links TRBV7-9 with TRBJ2-5; possibly TRBD1 for D (6 bases). Trimming removed 4 bases at V and 4 bases at J, with 28 bases between. Germline V lookup: CDR1 SEHNR, CDR2 FQNEAQ (reference sequence). The CDR3 sequence is 19 residues long.

This chain joins TRBV11-2 and TRBJ1-1, with a possible D match to TRBD1 (6 bases). V gave up 4 bases and J gave up 11 bases, with 14 bases separating them. From germline, CDR1 is SGHAT and CDR2 FQNNGV. The CDR3 runs to 12 residues. CDR3 nucleotide sequence: TGTGCCAGCAGCTCACCTGACAGGTTCGCTTTCTTT. Protein sequence: CASSSPDRFAFF.

The chain is built from TRBV11-2 and TRBJ1-2; TRBD1 aligns across 8 bases. CDR1 SGHAT and CDR2 FQNNGV come from the germline V gene. The CDR3 covers 16 residues. V was clipped by 2 bases and J by 2 bases; unmatched bases: 7. CDR3 protein: CASSLPRQGLNYGYTF. The CDR3 DNA follows: TGTGCCAGCAGCTTACCGCGACAGGGGCTAAACTATGGCTACACCTTC.

The chain combines TRBV7-6 with TRBJ2-2; D perhaps matches TRBD2 (6 bases). Germline V gene sequence: CDR1 SGHVS, CDR2 FNYEAQ. The CDR3 has 14 residues. V lost 5 bases and J 4 bases, leaving 11 bases between the germline ends. CDR3 amino acids: CASSQRRGTGELFF. As DNA, the CDR3 is TGTGCCAGCAGCCAAAGGAGGGGCACCGGGGAGCTGTTTTTT.

The chain couples TRBV10-3 to TRBJ2-5; D possibly corresponds to TRBD1 (6 bases). With 2 bases removed from V and 2 bases from J, the gap between germline ends came to 9 bases. The CDR3 length is 14 residues. Per germline, CDR1 ENHRY and CDR2 SYGVKD. The CDR3 sequence: CAISETGFQETQYF. The DNA for the CDR3 is TGTGCCATCAGTGAGACAGGGTTTCAAGAGACCCAGTACTTC.

V gene TRBV5-8 combines with J gene TRBJ2-2; unclear D gene. Looked up from germline, CDR1 is SGHTS and CDR2 is YDEGEE. Trimming removed 2 bases from V and 3 bases from J, with 8 bases in between. The CDR3 runs 14 residues. In DNA form, the CDR3 reads TGTGCCAGCAGCTTTATTACAGACACCGGGGAGCTGTTTTTT. It specifies CASSFITDTGELFF. The variable domain in full, with the rest retrieved from reference TRBV5-8 and TRBJ2-2, is EAGVTQSPTHLIKTRGQQATLRCSPISGHTSVYWYQQALGLGLQFLLWYDEGEERNRGNFPPRFSGRQFPNYSSELNVNALELEDSALYLCASSFITDTGELFFGEGSRLTVL.

Only a few counts were recorded for this clone. The chain links TRBV18 to TRBJ1-1; possible D gene TRBD1, 6 bases. Germline lookup yields CDR1 KGHSH and CDR2 LQKENI. Trimming cost V 3 bases and J 0 bases, with 26 bases left between them. There are 20 residues in the CDR3. CDR3 sequence reads: CASSPTPLRQLSGVNTEAFF. The DNA for the CDR3 is TGTGCCAGCTCACCCACCCCCTTGCGGCAACTCTCAGGGGTGAACACTGAAGCTTTCTTT.

The J gene is TRBJ2-7, the V gene TRBV27, with a tentative D call TRBD1 (5 bases). CDR3 length: 13 residues. Looked up from germline, CDR1 is MNHEY and CDR2 is SMNVEV (reference sequence). Trimming left V 6 bases short and J 0 bases short, with 9 bases between. CDR3 in DNA: TGTGCCAGCAGGCTAACAGGCTCCTACGAGCAGTACTTC. This gives the protein CASRLTGSYEQYF.

The CDR3 spells CSARGQGNGEQFF. The CDR3 coding sequence is TGCAGCGCCCGGGGACAGGGGAATGGTGAGCAGTTCTTC. V usage is TRBV29-1 and J usage is TRBJ2-1; 10 bases fit TRBD1. J lost 9 bases, V lost 7 bases, and 9 bases had no gene match. CDR1 and CDR2 from the germline V gene are SQVTM and ANQGSEA. The CDR3 spans 13 residues.

The chain joins TRBV5-4 to TRBJ2-6; D unclear. V lost 6 bases and J 0 bases, leaving 22 bases between the germline ends. This CDR3 has 19 amino acids. From germline, CDR1 is SGHNT and CDR2 YYREEE (reference sequence). CDR3 nucleotide sequence: TGTGCCAGCACCCTTAGAGGCCGAGGCAGAAACTCTGGGGCCAACGTCCTGACTTTC. It translates to CASTLRGRGRNSGANVLTF.

J is TRBJ1-1 and V is TRBV19; tentatively, D is TRBD1 (6 bases). Germline values: CDR1 LNHDA, CDR2 SQIVND (reference sequence). Trimming pared 3 bases from V and 0 bases from J, leaving 14 bases between. The CDR3 runs 16 residues. CDR3 amino acids: CASSIGRGRVNTEAFF. The CDR3 DNA is TGTGCCAGTAGTATTGGCAGGGGCCGGGTGAACACTGAAGCTTTCTTT. The variable domain in full, with the rest retrieved from reference TRBV19 and TRBJ1-1, is DGGITQSPKYLFRKEGQNVTLSCEQNLNHDAMYWYRQDPGQGLRLIYYSQIVNDFQKGDIAEGYSVSREKKESFPLTVTSAQKNPTAFYLCASSIGRGRVNTEAFFGQGTRLTVV.

The V and J genes are TRBV6-5 and TRBJ1-5, with 7 bases identical to TRBD1. From germline, CDR1 is MNHEY and CDR2 SVGAGI. The CDR3 length is 13 residues. The J segment lost 6 bases and the V segment lost 4 bases, leaving 3 bases of the junction unmatched. The CDR3: CASSLTGAQPQHF. The DNA of the CDR3 is TGTGCCAGCAGTTTAACAGGGGCTCAGCCCCAGCATTTT.